Included here is one T cell receptor (beta chain) sequence, with context. Its antigen target is currently unknown. No base quality information exists; no much larger clone differs at one position. The data belong to a study of blood T cell repertoires in COVID-19 (dated by TCRdb to between 2020 and 2021). Regarding the complete study: Collaborator samples came from the United States, Italy and Spain and covered acute and convalescent phases of COVID-19. The dataset comprised deeply sampled blood TCRbeta repertoires from subjects exposed to, actively infected with, or recovered from COVID-19. The repertoires were made available in a free public database intended to serve as a resource for research on the immune response to SARS-CoV-2. The prospective study material was composed of cDNA or gDNA derived from T cells, B-cell-depleted T cells, or PBMCs. Where HLA class I and class II types were available, the types were taken from metadata supplied by the sample provider, not from assay-based typing. Samples came from the ongoing ImmuneRACE study (first 160 participants) plus 1,254 subjects from 6 global collaborators. A de-identified subject ID, COVID-19 status, age in years and sex were almost always included in the sample metadata.

In Seattle, one collaborating source enrolled patients while the infection was active and tracked those patients longitudinally over the course of disease. Collaborating institutions collected whole blood in K2EDTA tubes following their own protocols. Collaborator samples were shipped for TCRbeta analysis as frozen whole blood, isolated PBMCs, or DNA extracted from either sample type. What the study reported, not specific to this receptor: The amount of clinical and demographic metadata varied by source and participant and was provided uncurated.

V sheds 2 bases and J sheds 1 base, leaving 11 bases between their ends. From the cysteine through the phenylalanine, the CDR3 covers 16 amino acids. The entry retains the CDR3 DNA only, 48 bases that are in frame from base 1. For CDR1 and CDR2, the germline V gene lists SGHAT and FQNNGV. TCRbeta CDR3 regions were amplified from genomic DNA using the immunoSEQ Assay, a bias-controlled multiplex PCR. On the authors' methods: Within the assay, amplification of reference gene primers was used to estimate how many nucleated cells each sample contained. Sequence reads were collapsed and filtered to measure the absolute abundance of every unique TCRbeta CDR3 rearrangement. For each sample, productive Simpson clonality was calculated by taking the square root of Simpson's diversity index across productive rearrangements. Drawn from immuneACCESS, this table holds only the in-frame rearrangements with V and J called that TCRdb kept. Clones are partly lost; checked studies trace under half to an unresolved V gene and leave the rest unexplained. V and J calls and clone size follow that table, whereas D and trimming were derived from the DNA. A total of hundreds of thousands of clones appear in this sample, 75% to 90% of them only once. The biggest ten clones account for around 12% of the sample.

This TCR came from a woman aged 70-85 years with COVID-19, enrolled during active disease. Sequences were obtained from peripheral blood. The chain joins TRBV11-2 to TRBJ2-2; the D segment could be TRBD1, given 5 matching bases. The DNA sequence is TGTGCCAGCAGCTTAAGAATAGGACAGAACACCGGGGAGCTGTTTTTT. Its translation reads: CASSLRIGQNTGELFF.